Listed below are T cell receptor beta chains from one sample, sequenced in a study of blood T cell repertoires in COVID-19. Sequenced by immunoSEQ multiplex PCR; TCRdb stores in-frame clones only, minus some. The data hold 220,000 or so clones, with around 81% observed a single time. The sequencing sample was made of peripheral blood. Receptors originate from a woman aged 25 to 45 who had recovered from COVID-19. CDR3s include the opening cysteine and the closing phenylalanine or tryptophan. A D gene is named only where the DNA matches it firmly. Size is omitted from some rows. Given values are once, few, many or a class for expanded clones.

clone size,J gene,V gene,D gene,CDR3 protein,CDR3 DNA
NA,TRBJ1-2,TRBV19,NA,CASSTSQGIGYTF,TGTGCCAGTAGTACCTCGCAGGGGATTGGCTACACCTTC
NA,TRBJ1-3,TRBV14,TRBD1,CASSLTGGSSGNTIYF,TGTGCCAGCAGCTTGACAGGGGGTAGCTCTGGAAACACCATATATTTT
NA,TRBJ2-5,TRBV3-1/TRBV3-2,TRBD2,CASSQGLRASGVRGETQYF,TGTGCCAGCAGCCAAGGCCTAAGGGCTAGCGGAGTTCGAGGGGAGACCCAGTACTTC
NA,TRBJ2-3,TRBV7-9,TRBD2,CASSLDSGRSDTQYF,TGTGCCAGCAGCTTAGACAGCGGGAGATCAGATACGCAGTATTTT
NA,TRBJ2-3,TRBV10-1,TRBD1,CASSTTGGEDTQYF,TGCGCCAGCAGTACCACAGGGGGCGAAGATACGCAGTATTTT
NA,TRBJ1-1,TRBV5-1,NA,CASSLESGVAEAFF,TGCGCCAGCAGCTTGGAGTCGGGAGTCGCTGAAGCTTTCTTT
NA,TRBJ1-1,TRBV5-1,TRBD1,CASSLRTGEGEAFF,TGCGCCAGCAGCTTGAGGACAGGGGAAGGGGAAGCTTTCTTT
NA,TRBJ1-1,TRBV28,TRBD1,CASSPGQGYAEAFF,TGTGCCAGCAGCCCAGGACAGGGGTACGCTGAAGCTTTCTTT
NA,TRBJ2-6,TRBV19,NA,CASSIEGRGASGANVLTF,TGTGCCAGTAGTATAGAGGGCAGGGGGGCCTCTGGGGCCAACGTCCTGACTTTC
NA,TRBJ1-3,TRBV3-1/TRBV3-2,TRBD1,CASVYWDRPNTIYF,TGTGCCAGCGTCTACTGGGACAGACCAAACACCATATATTTT
NA,TRBJ2-7,TRBV6-5,NA,CASSRDGSSYEQYF,TGTGCCAGCAGTCGGGACGGGAGCTCCTACGAGCAGTACTTC
once,TRBJ1-3,TRBV9,NA,CASSVGPGSGNTIYF,TGTGCCAGCAGCGTAGGTCCAGGGTCTGGAAACACCATATATTTT
once,TRBJ2-7,TRBV10-3,TRBD1,CANRGAGTGNEQYF,TGTGCCAACCGAGGGGCCGGGACAGGGAACGAGCAGTACTTC
NA,TRBJ2-3,TRBV3-1/TRBV3-2,NA,CASSPPGRTDTQYF,TGTGCCAGCAGCCCTCCAGGGCGCACAGATACGCAGTATTTT
once,TRBJ1-1,TRBV5-1,TRBD1,CASNRDRGTAFF,TGCGCCAGCAACCGGGACAGGGGGACAGCTTTCTTT
NA,TRBJ2-5,TRBV6-5,TRBD1,CASSPGTGGETQYF,TGTGCCAGCAGTCCCGGGACAGGGGGAGAGACCCAGTACTTC
few,TRBJ2-6,TRBV7-9,NA,CASSLGELLSGANVLTF,TGTGCCAGCAGCTTAGGTGAACTCCTCTCTGGGGCCAACGTCCTGACTTTC
NA,TRBJ1-5,TRBV28,NA,CASRPGGQPQHF,TGTGCCAGCAGACCGGGGGGTCAGCCCCAGCATTTT
NA,TRBJ2-7,TRBV6-2/TRBV6-3,TRBD2,CASSYTLRLASYEQYF,TGTGCCAGCAGTTACACCCTCAGACTAGCGAGTTACGAGCAGTACTTC
many,TRBJ1-5,TRBV10-1,TRBD1,CASSQITGTAHQPQHF,TGCGCCAGCAGTCAAATAACCGGGACAGCTCATCAGCCCCAGCATTTT
NA,TRBJ2-7,TRBV10-3,TRBD1,CAIRGTGGYEQYF,TGTGCCATCAGGGGGACAGGGGGCTACGAGCAGTACTTC
NA,TRBJ2-4,TRBV10-3,TRBD1,CAISAGTGKGENIQYF,TGTGCCATCAGTGCGGGGACAGGGAAGGGGGAAAACATTCAGTACTTC
NA,TRBJ2-1,TRBV19,TRBD1,CASRLQGGVYNEQFF,TGTGCCAGTAGACTACAGGGGGGAGTCTACAATGAGCAGTTCTTC
NA,TRBJ1-6,TRBV18,TRBD1,CASSQSGAGGAQPLHF,TGTGCCAGCTCTCAAAGTGGGGCAGGGGGTGCGCAACCCCTCCACTTT
NA,TRBJ2-1,TRBV9,TRBD2,CASSPGLADYNEQFF,TGTGCCAGCAGCCCGGGACTAGCAGATTACAATGAGCAGTTCTTC
NA,TRBJ2-1,TRBV12-5,TRBD1,CASGRRQGMAYEQFF,TGTGCTAGTGGCCGTCGACAGGGGATGGCATATGAGCAGTTCTTC
once,TRBJ2-5,TRBV7-6,NA,CASSFSGTGGETQYF,TGTGCCAGCAGCTTCAGCGGGACAGGAGGGGAGACCCAGTACTTC
few,TRBJ1-3,TRBV27,NA,CASSLKGNTIYF,TGTGCCAGCAGTTTAAAGGGGAACACCATATATTTT
once,TRBJ2-3,TRBV7-2,TRBD2,CASSLVFLAGVGTDTQYF,TGTGCCAGCAGCTTAGTTTTCCTAGCGGGAGTGGGTACAGATACGCAGTATTTT
NA,TRBJ2-1,TRBV6-2/TRBV6-3,NA,CASSSKTENNEQFF,TGTGCCAGCAGTAGCAAGACAGAGAACAATGAGCAGTTCTTC
NA,TRBJ2-7,TRBV6-6,TRBD2,CASSYVTSGIEQYF,TGTGCCAGCAGTTACGTGACTAGCGGGATCGAGCAGTACTTC
NA,TRBJ2-1,TRBV24-1,NA,CATSDRGRRGANNEQFF,TGTGCCACCAGTGATAGAGGGAGGCGCGGGGCTAACAATGAGCAGTTCTTC